This passage covers 21 T cell receptor beta chains from one sample sequenced in a study of cytomegalovirus exposure and HLA in healthy donors. Primers: 60 Vbeta forward and 13 Jbeta reverse. Produced via immunoSEQ multiplex PCR; TCRdb's table is partial and in-frame only. The sample records 100,000 to 130,000 clones, roughly 70% being singletons. Material: PBMCs. These TCRs come from a woman between 40 and 50 years old in good health and CMV-seropositive.

This clone was detected only once. This chain uses TRBV5-1 with TRBJ2-7; D is perhaps TRBD2 (5 bases). Trimming took off 5 bases at V and 3 bases at J, with 9 bases between the two ends. The CDR3 spans 12 residues. Germline CDR1 and CDR2: SGHRS and YFSETQ. The CDR3 nucleotides are TGCGCCAGCAGACCGGACTTCTACGAGCAGTACTTC. Its translation is CASRPDFYEQYF.

This chain connects TRBV9 to TRBJ2-2; 10 bases align to TRBD1. Germline V gene data show CDR1 as SGDLS and CDR2 as YYNGEE. This CDR3 has 14 residues. V dropped 4 bases and J dropped 5; count of bases not matched to a gene: 2. The CDR3 reads CASSPGQGTGELFF. In DNA form, the CDR3 reads TGTGCCAGCAGCCCGGGACAGGGGACCGGGGAGCTGTTTTTT.

The rearrangement links TRBV18 to TRBJ1-5; D might be TRBD1 (5 bases). Germline V gene lookup returns CDR1 KGHSH and CDR2 LQKENI. CDR3 length: 13 amino acids. Trimming shortened V by 3 bases and J by 7 bases, and 10 bases separated the two germline ends. CDR3 protein: CASSPRSGQPQHF. The CDR3 coding sequence is TGTGCCAGCTCACCCAGATCAGGGCAGCCCCAGCATTTT.

This clone was detected a few times. J is TRBJ2-7 and V is TRBV27, with TRBD1 as a possible D gene (6 bases). The CDR3 totals 14 residues. V was cut by 5 bases and J by 0 bases, with 11 bases left in between. Per the germline V gene, CDR1 is MNHEY and CDR2 is SMNVEV (reference sequence). The CDR3 protein is CASSHQGSSYEQYF. The DNA for the CDR3 is TGTGCCAGCAGTCACCAGGGGAGCTCCTACGAGCAGTACTTC.

A single count supports this clone. The genes are TRBV5-4 and TRBJ1-2; unclear D gene. This CDR3 is 14 amino acids long. V was pared by 1 base and J by 7 bases, with 14 bases between. Germline V lookup: CDR1 SGHNT, CDR2 YYREEE (reference sequence). CDR3 amino acids: CASSLFGLDGGYTF. The CDR3 region has the DNA TGTGCCAGCAGCTTGTTCGGGTTGGATGGTGGCTACACCTTC.

The CDR3 coding sequence is TGCGCCAGCAGAACACAGGGGCAGAACACCGGGGAGCTGTTTTTT. Its protein is CASRTQGQNTGELFF. The J gene is TRBJ2-2, the V gene TRBV5-1; 7 bases map to TRBD1. The CDR3 length is 15 residues. Trimming took 5 bases from V and 1 from J; bases not matched to a gene: 5. Germline CDR1 reads SGHRS; CDR2 reads YFSETQ.

The chain couples TRBV30 to TRBJ2-5; 8 nucleotides align to TRBD2. This CDR3 has 14 amino acids. In germline, CDR1 is GTSNPN, CDR2 SVGIG (reference sequence). J was trimmed by 5 bases and V by 0 bases; bases with no gene match: 5. The CDR3 spells CAWSVNGGEETQYF. CDR3 sequence (DNA): TGTGCCTGGAGTGTCAACGGGGGGGAGGAGACCCAGTACTTC.

The V call is TRBV7-6, the J call TRBJ1-6; D possibly corresponds to TRBD1 (5 bases). Germline V lookup: CDR1 SGHVS, CDR2 FNYEAQ. The ends were cut back, 1 base at V and 6 bases at J, with 13 bases in the middle. The length of the CDR3 is 16 residues. CDR3 sequence (DNA): TGTGCCAGCAGCTTAGTTTCTGGGGGGACTAATTCACCCCTCCACTTT. Amino acids: CASSLVSGGTNSPLHF.

The V gene is TRBV5-4, the J gene TRBJ1-1, with TRBD1 matching 10 bases. Per the germline V gene, CDR1 is SGHNT and CDR2 is YYREEE (reference sequence). Trimming cost V 1 base and J 3 bases; bases outside gene matches: 12. This CDR3 spans 18 amino acids. In nucleotides, the CDR3 is TGTGCCAGCAGCTTGTCTAGGATGGGACAGGGGTGGGACACTGAAGCTTTCTTT. Its translation is CASSLSRMGQGWDTEAFF.

This clone has more than one count but fewer than ten. The chain carries TRBV5-1 and TRBJ2-5; no definite D call. There are 13 residues in the CDR3. The germline gives CDR1 SGHRS, CDR2 YFSETQ. V gave up 0 bases and J gave up 1 base, with 4 bases separating them. CDR3 residues: CASSLAVQETQYF. The DNA of the CDR3 is TGCGCCAGCAGCTTGGCTGTCCAAGAGACCCAGTACTTC.

This rearrangement joins TRBV27 to TRBJ1-6; D possibly corresponds to TRBD1 (6 bases). Germline V lookup: CDR1 MNHEY, CDR2 SMNVEV (reference sequence). CDR3 size: 14 residues. The germline V and J ends were trimmed by 4 bases and 8 bases, with 12 bases remaining between them. CDR3 nucleotides: TGTGCCAGCAGTTACGGACAGTGGGATTCACCCCTCCACTTT. Amino acids: CASSYGQWDSPLHF.

In its sample, this clone was seen a few times. The chain is built from TRBV6-1 and TRBJ1-5; D perhaps matches TRBD1 (6 bases). CDR1 is MNHNS and CDR2 is SASEGT in the germline V gene. CDR3 size: 16 residues. Between the trimmed V and J ends, which lost 0 bases and 5 bases, there was a span of 14 bases. In nucleotides, the CDR3 is TGTGCCAGCAGTGAAGCGTTTGCAGGGGCGGATCAGCCCCAGCATTTT. Its protein product is CASSEAFAGADQPQHF.

This clone was detected a few times. The genes are TRBV27 and TRBJ2-7; 12 nucleotides line up with TRBD1. This CDR3 has 15 residues. CDR1 and CDR2 from the germline V gene are MNHEY and SMNVEV (reference sequence). V was pared by 3 bases and J by 2 bases, with 2 bases of the junction left unmatched. The CDR3 DNA reads TGTGCCAGCAGTTTGGGACAGGGGGCAACCTACGAGCAGTACTTC. The encoded protein is CASSLGQGATYEQYF.

The rearrangement links TRBV7-9 to TRBJ2-7; D not resolved. The ends were cut back, 4 bases at V and 5 bases at J, with 6 bases in the middle. Germline CDR1 reads SEHNR; CDR2 reads FQNEAQ (reference sequence). The CDR3 sequence is 11 residues long. This chain's CDR3 is CASSSDNEQYF. The CDR3 bases are TGTGCCAGCAGCTCCGACAACGAGCAGTACTTC.

This clone was counted a single time. V and J are TRBV27 and TRBJ1-1, with a possible D match to TRBD1 (5 bases). The CDR3 consists of 14 residues. Germline V gene data show CDR1 as MNHEY and CDR2 as SMNVEV (reference sequence). The germline V and J ends were trimmed by 2 bases and 2 bases, with 9 bases remaining between them. In DNA, the CDR3 is TGTGCCAGCAGTTTAGAACAGGCTAACACTGAAGCTTTCTTT. This gives the protein CASSLEQANTEAFF.

The DNA for the CDR3 is TGCGCCAGCAGCCCGGGACTAGCACAGTTCACAGATACGCAGTATTTT. Translation: CASSPGLAQFTDTQYF. V is TRBV5-1 and J is TRBJ2-3; 9 nucleotides align to TRBD2. Per germline, CDR1 SGHRS and CDR2 YFSETQ. The V gene end was trimmed by 4 bases and the J gene end by 2 bases; junction bases not matched to a gene: 8. CDR3 size: 16 residues.

This clone was observed a few times. This chain uses TRBV7-2 with TRBJ1-5; D is perhaps TRBD1 (5 bases). CDR1 is SGHTA, CDR2 FQGNSA, per germline. CDR3 length: 15 residues. Trimming removed 4 bases from V and 6 bases from J, with 16 bases in between. The CDR3 region is CASSSGGAGGQPQHF. CDR3 DNA sequence: TGTGCCAGCAGCTCCGGTGGAGCCGGGGGTCAGCCCCAGCATTTT.

V gene TRBV7-8 combines with J gene TRBJ2-2; 7 bases are shared with TRBD2. V lost 2 bases, J lost 1 base, and 4 bases stayed unmatched. The CDR3 loop spans 16 amino acids. The V gene's germline CDR1 is SGHVS and CDR2 FQNEAQ. The CDR3 coding sequence is TGTGCCAGCAGCTTACTCCGGGGGGAGAACACCGGGGAGCTGTTTTTT. It is translated as CASSLLRGENTGELFF.

This clone was recorded only once. This chain joins TRBV30 and TRBJ1-2; 10 bases line up with TRBD1. The CDR3 is 13 amino acids. CDR1 is GTSNPN and CDR2 is SVGIG in the germline V gene (reference sequence). V lost 1 base and J lost 4; bases outside the gene matches: 0. The CDR3: CAWSGDRGYGYTF. The CDR3 bases are TGTGCCTGGAGTGGGGACAGGGGCTATGGCTACACCTTC.

This clone showed up just once. This chain uses TRBV2 with TRBJ2-7; 8 bases are a match to TRBD1. The CDR3 has 14 amino acids. V shed 6 bases and J 3 bases; nucleotides not matched to a gene: 7. The germline gives CDR1 SNHLY, CDR2 FYNNEI. Here the CDR3 reads CASRRGDRGYEQYF. The DNA for the CDR3 is TGTGCCAGCAGACGCGGTGACAGGGGCTACGAGCAGTACTTC.

V usage is TRBV6-6 and J usage is TRBJ1-1; 8 bases are shared with TRBD1. V was clipped by 11 bases and J by 2 bases; unmatched bases: 13. Germline assignment: CDR1 MNHNY and CDR2 SVGAGI (reference sequence). This CDR3 comprises 15 residues. The CDR3 DNA follows: TGTGCCGGGGGAGCCCCGGACAGGGATAACACTGAAGCTTTCTTT. As protein: CAGGAPDRDNTEAFF.